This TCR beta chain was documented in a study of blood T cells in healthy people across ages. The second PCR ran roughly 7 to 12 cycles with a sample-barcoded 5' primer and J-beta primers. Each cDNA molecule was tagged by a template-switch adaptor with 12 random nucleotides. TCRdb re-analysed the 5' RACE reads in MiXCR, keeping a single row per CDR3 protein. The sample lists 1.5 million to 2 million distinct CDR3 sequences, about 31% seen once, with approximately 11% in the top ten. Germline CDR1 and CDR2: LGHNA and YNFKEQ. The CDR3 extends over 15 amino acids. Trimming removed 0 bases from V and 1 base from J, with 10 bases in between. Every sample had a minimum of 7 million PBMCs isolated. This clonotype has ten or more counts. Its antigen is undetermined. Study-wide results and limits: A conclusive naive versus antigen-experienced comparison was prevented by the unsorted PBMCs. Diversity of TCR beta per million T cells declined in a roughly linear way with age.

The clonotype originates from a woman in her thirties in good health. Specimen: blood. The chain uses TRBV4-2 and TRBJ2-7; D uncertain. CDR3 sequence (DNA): TGTGCCAGCAGCCAAGATTTATCCGGATCCTACGAGCAGTACTTC. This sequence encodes CASSQDLSGSYEQYF.